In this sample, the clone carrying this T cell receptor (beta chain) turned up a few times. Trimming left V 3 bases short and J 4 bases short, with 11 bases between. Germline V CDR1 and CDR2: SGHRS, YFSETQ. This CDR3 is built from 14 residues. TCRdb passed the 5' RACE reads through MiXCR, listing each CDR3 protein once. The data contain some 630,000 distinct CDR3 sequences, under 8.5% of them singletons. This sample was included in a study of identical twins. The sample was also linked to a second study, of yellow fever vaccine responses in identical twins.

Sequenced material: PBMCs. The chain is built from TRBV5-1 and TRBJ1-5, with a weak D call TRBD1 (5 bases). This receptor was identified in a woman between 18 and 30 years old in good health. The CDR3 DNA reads TGCGCCAGCAGCTGGGGCGGGAGGAATCAGCCCCAGCATTTT. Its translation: CASSWGGRNQPQHF.